The clone carrying this T cell receptor (beta chain) has ten or more counts. The antigen is unknown. The sample belongs to a study of neurological immune-mediated disorders. Stated time point: longitudinal time-point 3. 2 million unsorted PBMCs were stored in RNAlater at -80 °C before RNA extraction. Study-level results: The absence of any CDR3 amino acid sequence shared by expanded clones across subjects suggests that repertoires were private in all groups.

By 5'RACE with 10-nucleotide random UMIs, the cDNA was made. TCRdb processed the 5' RACE reads anew with MiXCR; each CDR3 protein has one entry. The data hold 93,000 or so distinct CDR3 sequences, with under 14% observed a single time. The CDR3 has 14 residues. Trimming cost V 4 bases and J 8 bases; bases outside gene matches: 5. The TCR sequence derives from a female donor with HTLV-1-associated myelopathy (HAM/TSP). The gene calls are TRBV12-3 or TRBV12-4 and TRBJ1-2, with 12 bases fitting TRBD1. Sample: PBMCs. DNA of the CDR3: TGTGCCAGCAGTTCCCGGGACAGGGGGCGAGGCTACACCTTC. Residues: CASSSRDRGRGYTF.